What follows is one T cell receptor beta chain and its context. Study processing details: Reference gene primer amplification gave nucleated cell count estimates. The repertoire was sequenced with immunoSEQ multiplex PCR; TCRdb's copy has only in-frame clones and lacks some. V, J and clone size are taken as reported in that table, and D and trimming were inferred from the DNA itself. The sample gives some 450,000 clones, roughly 90% of which show up once; 0.65% to 1% is in the top ten. This specimen belongs to a study of blood T cell repertoires in COVID-19. Study context: From the United States, Italy and Spain came samples of acute and convalescent COVID-19.

Recruited during active infection, patients (from Seattle) were subsequently followed longitudinally. This clonotype originated in a man aged 18 to 30 with COVID-19, enrolled during active disease. The sample consisted of peripheral blood.

CDR3 nucleotides: TGTGCCAGCAGCTTAGTGGGTCCGGGACAGGGGCTCAATGAGCAGTTCTTC. Protein: CASSLVGPGQGLNEQFF. The V call is TRBV7-2, the J call TRBJ2-1; 10 nucleotides line up with TRBD1. There are 17 residues in the CDR3. CDR1 is SGHTA, CDR2 FQGNSA, per germline. V was clipped by 1 base and J by 6 bases; unmatched bases: 9.